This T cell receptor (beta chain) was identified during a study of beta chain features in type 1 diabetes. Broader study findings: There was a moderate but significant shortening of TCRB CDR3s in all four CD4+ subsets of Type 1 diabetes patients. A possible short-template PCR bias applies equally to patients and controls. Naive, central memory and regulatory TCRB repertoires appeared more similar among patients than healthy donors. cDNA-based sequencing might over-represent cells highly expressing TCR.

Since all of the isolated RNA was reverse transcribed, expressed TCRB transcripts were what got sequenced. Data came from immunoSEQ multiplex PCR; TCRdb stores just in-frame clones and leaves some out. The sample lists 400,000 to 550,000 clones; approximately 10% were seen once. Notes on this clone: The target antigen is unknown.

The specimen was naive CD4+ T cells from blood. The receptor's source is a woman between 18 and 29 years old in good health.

CDR3: CATSRELADSGNTIYF. The DNA of the CDR3 is TGTGCCACCAGCAGAGAGTTGGCGGACTCTGGAAACACCATATATTTT. The rearrangement joins TRBV15 to TRBJ1-3; no clear D. Between the trimmed V and J ends, which lost 0 bases and 0 bases, there was a span of 9 bases. The CDR3 runs 16 residues. Looked up from germline, CDR1 is LNHNV and CDR2 is YYDKDF (reference sequence).